The 9 T cell receptor beta chains given below trace back to one sample, sequenced in a study of CD4+ T cells in melanoma (dated by TCRdb to 2022 to 2024). Libraries were constructed by the immunoSEQ multiplex PCR assay. TCRdb holds this immuneACCESS table with in-frame rearrangements only. Some clones are missing; in checked studies, unresolved V genes explain under half, and the rest has no known cause. This sample comprises 15,000 to 20,000 clones, approximately 84% of them detected only once. About 4.9% of the sample belongs to the ten largest clones. The sequenced material came from cells from a culture (not recorded whether cultured in vitro). The receptor set was obtained from a human donor with melanoma.

This clone was observed a single time. The rearrangement uses TRBV2 and TRBJ1-4, with no clear D. Germline V gene sequence: CDR1 SNHLY, CDR2 FYNNEI. Trimming removed 6 bases at V and 8 bases at J, with 13 bases between. The CDR3 has 13 residues. The DNA of the CDR3 is TGTGCCAGCAGCGGCCAGGAGGGAGAAAAACTGTTTTTT. Its protein product is CASSGQEGEKLFF.

The chain links TRBV27 to TRBJ2-1; D possibly corresponds to TRBD1 (5 bases). Trimming cost V 3 bases and J 5 bases, with 8 bases left between them. CDR3 length equals 13 residues. Germline assignment: CDR1 MNHEY and CDR2 SMNVEV (reference sequence). The CDR3 sequence: CASSLNRNNEQFF. The DNA of the CDR3 is TGTGCCAGCAGTTTGAACAGGAACAATGAGCAGTTCTTC.

The chain links TRBV5-8 to TRBJ1-2; TRBD1 agrees at 8 bases. The V and J ends lost 3 bases and 4 bases, in that order; junction bases with no gene match: 20. This CDR3 spans 19 amino acids. CDR1 is SGHTS, CDR2 YDEGEE, per germline. The CDR3 DNA sequence: TGTGCCAGCAGCTATATAGGGACCTACGACAGGGGACGGGGCTATGGCTACACCTTC. Its protein product is CASSYIGTYDRGRGYGYTF.

V is TRBV30 and J is TRBJ2-7; 8 bases match TRBD1. The CDR3 covers 15 residues. With 4 bases clipped from V and 7 bases from J, the junction kept 15 bases outside the gene matches. Germline V gives CDR1 GTSNPN, CDR2 SVGIG (reference sequence). In nucleotides, the CDR3 is TGTGCCTGGATTCCCCGATGGCAGGGGGCGAGGGAGCAGTACTTC. Its translation: CAWIPRWQGAREQYF.

The chain links TRBV27 to TRBJ1-2; unclear D gene. Germline V gene lookup returns CDR1 MNHEY and CDR2 SMNVEV (reference sequence). This CDR3 is 17 amino acids long. V lost 5 bases, J lost 4 bases, and 23 bases lay in between. This CDR3 reads CASSPKGFQIILYGYTF. CDR3 DNA: TGTGCCAGCAGTCCTAAGGGATTCCAAATCATTCTCTATGGCTACACCTTC.

This clone was detected once. The CDR3 here is CASRRLSGANVLTF. For the CDR3, the DNA is TGTGCCAGCAGACGCCTCTCTGGGGCCAACGTCCTGACTTTC. This chain links TRBV6-5 with TRBJ2-6; D unresolved. Germline V gene lookup returns CDR1 MNHEY and CDR2 SVGAGI. This CDR3 has 14 residues. The germline V and J ends were trimmed by 6 bases and 0 bases, with 6 bases remaining between them.

This clone was seen once. The chain employs TRBV11-1 and TRBJ2-4, with D unclear. CDR3 length: 15 residues. V was cut by 0 bases and J by 6 bases, with 12 bases left in between. Germline CDR1 SGHAT, CDR2 FQDESV (reference sequence). CDR3 region: CASSLAGTTGNIQYF. In DNA, the CDR3 is TGTGCCAGCAGCTTAGCCGGCACCACCGGAAACATTCAGTACTTC. Full variable domain (missing parts from reference TRBV11-1 and TRBJ2-4): EAEVAQSPRYKITEKSQAVAFWCDPISGHATLYWYRQILGQGPELLVQFQDESVVDDSQLPKDRFSAERLKGVDSTLKIQPAELGDSAMYLCASSLAGTTGNIQYFGAGTRLSVL.

V is TRBV6-1 and J is TRBJ1-2; 8 positions agree with TRBD1. Germline V lookup: CDR1 MNHNS, CDR2 SASEGT. The CDR3 has 14 amino acids. V shed 6 bases, J shed 3 bases, and the junction held 6 bases outside the gene matches. CDR3 nucleotides: TGTGCCAGCAGATCCCTGACAGGGGACTATGGCTACACCTTC. Protein: CASRSLTGDYGYTF.

V usage is TRBV5-1 and J usage is TRBJ2-5; 8 bases align to TRBD2. Germline lookup yields CDR1 SGHRS and CDR2 YFSETQ. The CDR3 runs 16 residues. V lost 1 base and J lost 1; bases outside the gene matches: 6. CDR3 sequence: CASSLTRLAGQETQYF. Here the CDR3 DNA reads TGCGCCAGCAGCTTGACCCGCCTAGCGGGCCAAGAGACCCAGTACTTC.